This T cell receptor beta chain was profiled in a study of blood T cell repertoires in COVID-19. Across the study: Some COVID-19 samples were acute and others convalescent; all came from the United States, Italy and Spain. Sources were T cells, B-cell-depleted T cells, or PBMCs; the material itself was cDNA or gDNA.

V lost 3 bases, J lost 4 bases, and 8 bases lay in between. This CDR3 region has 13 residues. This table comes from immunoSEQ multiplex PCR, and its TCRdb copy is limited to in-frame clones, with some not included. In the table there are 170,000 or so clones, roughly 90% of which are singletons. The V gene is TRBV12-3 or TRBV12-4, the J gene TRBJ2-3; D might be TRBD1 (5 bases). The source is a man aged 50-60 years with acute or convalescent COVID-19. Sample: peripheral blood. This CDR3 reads CASSLRTSDTQYF. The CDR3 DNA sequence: TGTGCCAGCAGTTTGCGGACATCAGATACGCAGTATTTT.